Listed below are T cell receptor beta chains from one sample, sequenced in a study of regulatory T cells in long-lasting Graves disease. MiXCR, applied by TCRdb to the multiplex PCR reads, yields one record per CDR3 protein. This repertoire shows around 460,000 distinct CDR3 sequences, approximately 23% found once; its top ten account for around 14%. Source: peripheral blood mononuclear cells (PBMCs), taken when the disease was refractory, from a patient treated with antithyroid drugs. These receptors originate from a female donor with Graves disease. CDR3s include the opening cysteine and the closing phenylalanine or tryptophan. The order of the fields is CDR3 DNA, CDR3 protein, J gene, clone size, V gene, D gene. D genes are given only for firm matches. Some rows mark clone size as missing; the rest say once, few, many or name a class of expanded clone.

TGTGCCAGCAGGACCACAAATCAGCCCCAGCATTTT | CASRTTNQPQHF | TRBJ1-5 | many | TRBV6-2/TRBV6-3 | -
TGTGCCAGCAGCCCAAGGGACAGTCCGAGGGAGACCCAGTACTTC | CASSPRDSPRETQYF | TRBJ2-5 | - | TRBV5-6 | TRBD1
TGTGCTAGCAGCTTAGACCGGCGAACTGAAGCTTTCTTT | CASSLDRRTEAFF | TRBJ1-1 | - | TRBV7-7 | -
TGTGCCAGCAGCGTTGCGGGGGGCCGGACTGAAGCTTTCTTT | CASSVAGGRTEAFF | TRBJ1-1 | - | TRBV5-4 | -
TGTGCCAGCAGCCAAGTGGACAGGAATTCACCCCTCCACTTT | CASSQVDRNSPLHF | TRBJ1-6 | many | TRBV3-1 | TRBD1
TGTGCCAGCAGCTCTCACGGGGGGGCCTACGAGCAGTACTTC | CASSSHGGAYEQYF | TRBJ2-7 | - | TRBV7-2 | TRBD2
TGTGCCATCTCTCAGGGGGAGCCGGCTCGGGTAGGCTACACCTTC | CAISQGEPARVGYTF | TRBJ1-2 | many | TRBV10-3 | TRBD1
TGTGCCTGGAGTGTATCTCGGCAGGGGGCACATCAGCCCCAGCATTTT | CAWSVSRQGAHQPQHF | TRBJ1-5 | many | TRBV30 | TRBD1
TGTGCCAGCAGCTCCTACATAGACACTGAAGCTTTCTTT | CASSSYIDTEAFF | TRBJ1-1 | - | TRBV7-2 | -
TGTGCCAGCAGGGACAGGGGGGACAAAGAGACCCAGTACTTC | CASRDRGDKETQYF | TRBJ2-5 | few | TRBV5-8 | TRBD1
TGTGCCAGCAGTTTGAAAAGTCCCAATGAAAAACTGTTTTTT | CASSLKSPNEKLFF | TRBJ1-4 | - | TRBV6-2/TRBV6-3 | -
TGTGCCAGCAGGACGGGACAGGGAGGTACTGAAGCTTTCTTT | CASRTGQGGTEAFF | TRBJ1-1 | few | TRBV6-1 | TRBD1
TGTGCCAGCACGACAGGGGGCACGGAAAAACTGTTTTTT | CASTTGGTEKLFF | TRBJ1-4 | many | TRBV28 | TRBD1
TGTGCCAGCAGCGTAGGACCGTTCAATCAGCCCCAGCATTTT | CASSVGPFNQPQHF | TRBJ1-5 | - | TRBV9 | -
TGTGCCAGCAAGGGACTAGCGCAACAAGAGACCCAGTACTTC | CASKGLAQQETQYF | TRBJ2-5 | many | TRBV2 | TRBD2
TGTGCCAGTAGGGTCGCGGGAGACTACACCGGGGAGCTGTTTTTT | CASRVAGDYTGELFF | TRBJ2-2 | few | TRBV19 | TRBD2
TGTGCCAGCAGCGCCCCAGGGCGGAATCAGCCCCAGCATTTT | CASSAPGRNQPQHF | TRBJ1-5 | - | TRBV7-3 | -
TGCAGTGCTAGGAGAACGGTTTCCTACGAGCAGTACTTC | CSARRTVSYEQYF | TRBJ2-7 | few | TRBV20-1 | -
TGTGCCAGCAGTTCCCCGGGACAGGTGGAAGAGACCCAGTACTTC | CASSSPGQVEETQYF | TRBJ2-5 | many | TRBV28 | TRBD1
TGTGCCAGCAGTTATCGAGGGAGAAGCGAGACCCAGTACTTC | CASSYRGRSETQYF | TRBJ2-5 | few | TRBV6-5 | -
TGTGCCAGCAGTTACGGGACCCCTTTGGACACTGAAGCTTTCTTT | CASSYGTPLDTEAFF | TRBJ1-1 | many | TRBV6-5 | -
TGTGCCAGCAGCCCCCCGGCCCGACAGGGAATCTATGGCTACACCTTC | CASSPPARQGIYGYTF | TRBJ1-2 | - | TRBV7-2 | TRBD1
TGTGCCTGCGCCAGGACAGGGCTCGGGGAGCTGTTTTTT | CACARTGLGELFF | TRBJ2-2 | few | TRBV30 | TRBD1
TGTGCCAGCAGTGAGCTGGCAGAAGCTTTCTTT | CASSELAEAFF | TRBJ1-1 | - | TRBV25-1 | -
TGTGCCAGCAGTTACTGGGGGAACACTGAAGCTTTCTTT | CASSYWGNTEAFF | TRBJ1-1 | many | TRBV6-5 | -
TGTGCCAGCAGCCCGAGGGGGGGCCTCTACAATGAGCAGTTCTTC | CASSPRGGLYNEQFF | TRBJ2-1 | - | TRBV11-1 | -
TGTGCCAGCAGTTACCCGGGCGGTCAGCCCCAGCATTTT | CASSYPGGQPQHF | TRBJ1-5 | many | TRBV6-2/TRBV6-3 | -
TGTGCCAGCAGCTTAGGGGCCGCGGAACCCACAGATGCGCAGTATTTT | CASSLGAAEPTDAQYF | TRBJ2-3 | - | TRBV11-2 | -
TGTGCCAGCAGTTTACTCCCCCGGACAGGCTTCGACCAAGAGACCCAGTACTTC | CASSLLPRTGFDQETQYF | TRBJ2-5 | few | TRBV28 | TRBD1
TGTGCCAGCAGCCCTACGGGGTTCCAGATCGGGAAGAACACTGAAGCTTTCTTT | CASSPTGFQIGKNTEAFF | TRBJ1-1 | - | TRBV5-4 | -
TGTGCCAGCAGTTTAGCAGGGCGGGAACGCTACGAGCAGTACTTC | CASSLAGRERYEQYF | TRBJ2-7 | many | TRBV12-3/TRBV12-4 | -
TGCAGCGTTGAAGATCTTAGGGACGGGAACTATGGCTACACCTTC | CSVEDLRDGNYGYTF | TRBJ1-2 | - | TRBV29-1 | -
TGTGCCAGCAGTTTAGCGGGGGGACGAAGTGAAGCTTTCTTT | CASSLAGGRSEAFF | TRBJ1-1 | many | TRBV12-3/TRBV12-4 | -
TGTGCCAGCAGCTCACAGGGACTAGCCGAGACCCAGTACTTC | CASSSQGLAETQYF | TRBJ2-5 | - | TRBV5-4 | TRBD2
TGTGCCAGCAGCTACCTTGGGGGGGGCTCAGGGGAGACCCAGTACTTC | CASSYLGGGSGETQYF | TRBJ2-5 | - | TRBV7-3 | -
TGTGCCCATCAGTCCACCCCTGCCGAAGCTTTCTTT | CAHQSTPAEAFF | TRBJ1-1 | many | TRBV28 | -
TGCGCCAGCAGCTTTATGACTGAAGAGACCCAGTACTTC | CASSFMTEETQYF | TRBJ2-5 | - | TRBV5-1 | -
TGTGCCTGGAGTGTACGAGACGACTATGGCTACACCTTC | CAWSVRDDYGYTF | TRBJ1-2 | few | TRBV30 | -
TGTGCCAGCACCAACAGGGCCGATTATAATTCACCCCTCCACTTT | CASTNRADYNSPLHF | TRBJ1-6 | - | TRBV6-2/TRBV6-3 | -
TGTGCCAGCAGTGAAGGTGGGGCCAACGTCCTGACTTTC | CASSEGGANVLTF | TRBJ2-6 | many | TRBV2 | -
TGTGCCAGCAGCCCCCTGGGGTGGGGGCACTCCTACGAGCAGTACTTC | CASSPLGWGHSYEQYF | TRBJ2-7 | many | TRBV7-2 | -
TGCAGTGCTAGCCAGACAGGGTCTGAGACCCAGTACTTC | CSASQTGSETQYF | TRBJ2-5 | many | TRBV20-1 | TRBD1
TGTGCCATCAGTGGGACAGGGGCCTTTGGCTACACCTTC | CAISGTGAFGYTF | TRBJ1-2 | few | TRBV10-3 | TRBD1